A single T cell receptor (beta chain) is shown here with its context. Its antigen is currently unknown. The record originates from a study of identical twins. Germline V gene sequence: CDR1 MRHNA, CDR2 SNTAGT. CDR3 length equals 16 residues. J lost 6 bases, V lost 5 bases, and 8 bases had no gene match. A universal primer site was created by template switching, with the cDNA bearing unique molecular identifiers. TCRdb independently ran MiXCR on the 5' RACE reads; one entry per CDR3 protein. The sample has about 530,000 distinct CDR3 sequences, about 22% seen once; the top ten hold 0.45% to 0.5%. The study's findings and limits: Reduced insertions were recorded for abundant cord blood beta clonotypes, with no such pattern in memory repertoires.

This sample was also put to use in a study of yellow fever vaccine responses in identical twins.

The receptor's source is a woman aged 18-30 years in good health. The sequencing input was CD4+ T cells sorted from blood. The chain couples TRBV6-4 to TRBJ2-3; 13 bases fit TRBD2. Here the CDR3 reads CASSPRLAGGRDTQYF. The CDR3 DNA sequence: TGTGCCAGCAGTCCGCGACTAGCGGGGGGCCGGGATACGCAGTATTTT.